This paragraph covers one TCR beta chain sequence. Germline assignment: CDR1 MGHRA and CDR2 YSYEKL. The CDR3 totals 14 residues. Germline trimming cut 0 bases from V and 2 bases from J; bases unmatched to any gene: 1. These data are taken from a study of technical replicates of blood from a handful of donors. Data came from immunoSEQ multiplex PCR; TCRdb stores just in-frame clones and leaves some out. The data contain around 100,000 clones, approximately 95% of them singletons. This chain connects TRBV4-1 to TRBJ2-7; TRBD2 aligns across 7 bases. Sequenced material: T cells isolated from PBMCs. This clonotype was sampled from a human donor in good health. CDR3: CASSQDTSAYEQYF. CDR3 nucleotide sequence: TGCGCCAGCAGCCAAGATACTAGCGCCTACGAGCAGTACTTC.